A single sample is the source of the 13 T cell receptor beta chains below, sequenced in a study of T cell changes during pregnancy in multiple sclerosis. Assay used: immunoSEQ multiplex PCR; TCRdb lists only in-frame clones, some missing. Of approximately 88,000 clones in the sample, 85% to 95% were seen once. The material sequenced was peripheral blood, taken in the first trimester of pregnancy. Receptors were obtained from a female donor with multiple sclerosis, enrolled in a pregnancy study.

The chain couples TRBV7-9 to TRBJ1-3, with TRBD1 identical over 7 bases. Looked up from germline, CDR1 is SEHNR and CDR2 is FQNEAQ (reference sequence). V was pared by 1 base and J by 11 bases, with 5 bases of the junction left unmatched. This CDR3 is built from 13 residues. The DNA of the CDR3 is TGTGCCAGCAGCTTAGGTTCGACAGGGCCCATATATTTT. It is translated as CASSLGSTGPIYF.

The genes are TRBV7-8 and TRBJ1-5; D gene uncertain. There are 13 residues in the CDR3. Trimming removed 5 bases at V and 7 bases at J, with 12 bases between. CDR1 is SGHVS, CDR2 FQNEAQ, per germline. The CDR3 here is CASSPPAGQPQHF. The CDR3 nucleotides read TGTGCCAGCAGCCCCCCTGCGGGACAGCCCCAGCATTTT.

V usage is TRBV29-1 and J usage is TRBJ1-3; D unclear. Trimming took off 4 bases at V and 0 bases at J, with 10 bases between the two ends. The CDR3 contains 14 residues. Per the germline V gene, CDR1 is SQVTM and CDR2 is ANQGSEA. CDR3 residues: CSVADISSGNTIYF. For the CDR3, the DNA is TGCAGCGTTGCTGACATCAGCTCTGGAAACACCATATATTTT.

The V and J genes are TRBV5-1 and TRBJ1-1; D call uncertain. Germline lookup yields CDR1 SGHRS and CDR2 YFSETQ. V was trimmed by 3 bases and J by 5 bases, leaving 17 bases between them. The CDR3 totals 15 residues. CDR3: CASSSWSGMRTEAFF. CDR3 bases: TGCGCCAGCAGCTCTTGGTCGGGAATGCGTACTGAAGCTTTCTTT.

This clone showed up just once. The chain is built from TRBV9 and TRBJ2-1; TRBD1 matches at 9 bases. Germline CDR1 SGDLS, CDR2 YYNGEE. V shed 4 bases and J 4 bases; nucleotides not matched to a gene: 6. This CDR3 has 15 residues. Here the CDR3 reads CASSSTGQGYNEQFF. The CDR3 bases are TGTGCCAGCAGCTCTACGGGACAGGGATACAATGAGCAGTTCTTC.

The rearrangement links TRBV11-2 to TRBJ1-2, with D possibly being TRBD1 (5 bases). V gave up 3 bases and J gave up 1 base, with 12 bases separating them. Germline assignment: CDR1 SGHAT and CDR2 FQNNGV. CDR3 length equals 15 residues. CDR3 DNA sequence: TGTGCCAGCAGCTTGGAGGGGCGGATTAACTATGGCTACACCTTC. This codes for CASSLEGRINYGYTF.

The genes are TRBV9 and TRBJ1-2, with a weak D call TRBD1 (5 bases). This CDR3 is built from 16 residues. The ends were cut back, 4 bases at V and 4 bases at J, with 20 bases in the middle. The germline CDR1 and CDR2 sequences are SGDLS and YYNGEE. The CDR3: CASSSHVPRVGYGYTF. The CDR3 DNA reads TGTGCCAGCAGCTCTCACGTACCCAGGGTCGGCTATGGCTACACCTTC.

This clone was observed once. The chain combines TRBV5-1 with TRBJ2-5, with a tentative D call TRBD1 (7 bases). The CDR3 runs 14 residues. With 3 bases removed from V and 1 base from J, the gap between germline ends came to 10 bases. Germline V lookup: CDR1 SGHRS, CDR2 YFSETQ. CDR3 amino acids: CASSSGDSQETQYF. The DNA of the CDR3 is TGCGCCAGCAGCTCGGGGGACAGCCAAGAGACCCAGTACTTC. Complete variable domain (other parts from reference TRBV5-1 and TRBJ2-5): KAGVTQTPRYLIKTRGQQVTLSCSPISGHRSVSWYQQTPGQGLQFLFEYFSETQRNKGNFPGRFSGRQFSNSRSEMNVSTLELGDSALYLCASSSGDSQETQYFGPGTRLLVL.

This clone was counted a single time. The rearrangement joins TRBV11-2 to TRBJ1-2; unclear D gene. The CDR3 contains 14 residues. V was pared by 5 bases and J by 6 bases, with 16 bases between. Germline V gives CDR1 SGHAT, CDR2 FQNNGV. The CDR3 DNA is TGTGCCAGCAGCCTATCCCGCGGGGATAATGGCTACACCTTC. It translates to CASSLSRGDNGYTF.

This chain connects TRBV5-4 to TRBJ1-1, with 12 positions matching TRBD1. The junction had 6 bases not matched to a gene; V was cut back by 4 bases and J by 5 bases. Germline V gene sequence: CDR1 SGHNT, CDR2 YYREEE (reference sequence). The CDR3 is 15 amino acids. CDR3 residues: CASSPGQGARTEAFF. In DNA form, the CDR3 reads TGTGCCAGCAGCCCGGGACAGGGGGCGAGGACTGAAGCTTTCTTT. Full variable domain (missing parts from reference TRBV5-4 and TRBJ1-1): ETGVTQSPTHLIKTRGQQVTLRCSSQSGHNTVSWYQQALGQGPQFIFQYYREEENGRGNFPPRFSGLQFPNYSSELNVNALELDDSALYLCASSPGQGARTEAFFGQGTRLTVV.

The chain carries TRBV13 and TRBJ1-3; D is unresolved. This CDR3 has 17 amino acids. V lost 5 bases to trimming and J lost 4 bases, with 21 bases between them. Germline-derived CDR1 and CDR2 are PRHDT and FYEKMQ (reference sequence). The CDR3 region is CASSPRREGSRGNTIYF. The CDR3 bases are TGTGCCAGCAGCCCCCGCCGAGAGGGTTCGCGAGGAAACACCATATATTTT.

This sequence joins TRBV9 and TRBJ1-1; possible D gene TRBD1, 6 bases. The CDR3 extends over 13 amino acids. Trimming shortened V by 3 bases and J by 3 bases, and 9 bases separated the two germline ends. Germline V CDR1 and CDR2: SGDLS, YYNGEE. The DNA of the CDR3 is TGTGCCAGCAGCGCCCACAGGGACACTGAAGCTTTCTTT. The encoded protein is CASSAHRDTEAFF.

V usage is TRBV5-8 and J usage is TRBJ1-5; D possibly corresponds to TRBD1 (5 bases). Trimming removed 2 bases at V and 9 bases at J, with 12 bases between. The V gene's germline CDR1 is SGHTS and CDR2 YDEGEE. The CDR3 totals 13 residues. The CDR3 nucleotides read TGTGCCAGCAGCTTAGTGCGGGGGGGGCCCCAGCATTTT. Amino acid sequence: CASSLVRGGPQHF.